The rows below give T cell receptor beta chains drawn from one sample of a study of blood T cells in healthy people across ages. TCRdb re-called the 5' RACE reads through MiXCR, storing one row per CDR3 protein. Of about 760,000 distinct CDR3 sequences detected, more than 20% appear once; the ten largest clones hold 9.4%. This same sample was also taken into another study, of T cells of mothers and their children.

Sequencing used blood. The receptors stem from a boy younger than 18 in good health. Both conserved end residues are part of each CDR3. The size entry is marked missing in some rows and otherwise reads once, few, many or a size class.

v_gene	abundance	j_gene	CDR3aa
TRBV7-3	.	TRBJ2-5	CASSLYGGPQETQYF
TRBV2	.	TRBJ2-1	CASSEEHKGNEQFF
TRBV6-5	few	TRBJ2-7	CASSWAGEGEQYF
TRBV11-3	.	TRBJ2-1	CASSRGSQYNEQFF
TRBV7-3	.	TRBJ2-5	CASSLGLSRGGGETQYF
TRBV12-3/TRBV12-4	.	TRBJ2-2	CASNSRVNTGELFF
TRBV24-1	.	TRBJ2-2	CATRPGLAEYTGELFF
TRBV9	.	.	CASSPLGSPEQFF
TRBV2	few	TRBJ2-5	CASRGGIQETQYF
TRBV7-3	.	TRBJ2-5	CASSSIGEGTQYF
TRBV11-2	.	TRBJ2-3	CTSSPGLAGEDTQYF
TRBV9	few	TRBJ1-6	CASSGLSGAPLHF
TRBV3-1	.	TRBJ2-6	CASSPRDIKRDNVLTF
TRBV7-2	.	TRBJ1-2	CASSLGDRGQTGYTF
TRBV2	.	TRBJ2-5	CASRGASQETQYF
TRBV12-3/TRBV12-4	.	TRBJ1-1	CASLREVTEAFF
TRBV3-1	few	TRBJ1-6	CASSAPVPENSPLHF
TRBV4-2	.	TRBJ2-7	CASSQDRTSGRYEQYF
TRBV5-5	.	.	CASSFHGDEQFF
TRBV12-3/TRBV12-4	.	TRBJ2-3	CASGGTGGGASDTQYF
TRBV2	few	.	CASHNSRGETQYF
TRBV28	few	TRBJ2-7	CASSLSGILYYEQYF
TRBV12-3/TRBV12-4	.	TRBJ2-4	CASSLGTGKGRAKNIQYF
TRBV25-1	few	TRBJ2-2	CASSESGYGELFF
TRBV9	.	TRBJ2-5	CASSVDLGDPQETQYF
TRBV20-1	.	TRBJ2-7	CSASTRGGGGQFSGYEQYF
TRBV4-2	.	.	CASSQWRELNEQFF